Detailed here is one TCR beta chain. Assay: immunoSEQ multiplex PCR; the TCRdb copy retains only in-frame clones and omits some. This table holds about 1 million clones, about 70% found once. The data originate from a study of shared clonotypes between healthy human individuals. Trimming shortened V by 3 bases and J by 6 bases, and 15 bases separated the two germline ends. Germline-derived CDR1 and CDR2 are LNHNV and YYDKDF (reference sequence). The CDR3 has 15 residues. J is TRBJ2-1 and V is TRBV15, with D perhaps TRBD1 (6 bases). The receptor comes from a man aged 18 to 29 in good health. The sample taken for sequencing was memory CD4+ T cells sorted from blood. The subset is: CD45RA-negative fraction. The DNA for the CDR3 is TGTGCCACCAGCAGGGCCCAGGGGTCGATCAATGAGCAGTTCTTC. Translating gives CATSRAQGSINEQFF.